This TCR beta chain was identified during a study of blood T cells in healthy people across ages. A note on this clonotype: Its antigen is currently unknown.

General study findings and limits: Donor CMV infection status was unknown, possibly confounding age-related changes in expanded clonotypes.

The second PCR ran roughly 7 to 12 cycles with a sample-barcoded 5' primer and J-beta primers. A template-switch adaptor that had 12 random nucleotides put a tag on each cDNA molecule. One entry per CDR3 protein results from TCRdb running MiXCR on the 5' RACE reads. Seen here are 1.5 million to 2 million distinct CDR3 sequences, 49% observed once, and the top ten hold 2% to 2.5%. CDR3 size: 13 residues. Deletions cut 6 bases from V and 4 bases from J, with 12 bases between. Sequences were obtained from blood. This sequence originates from a middle-aged woman in good health. This sequence joins TRBV12-3 or TRBV12-4 and TRBJ1-1; D uncertain. The CDR3 DNA follows: TGTGCCAGCAGCCCGACGATGCTCACTGAAGCTTTCTTT. This translates into CASSPTMLTEAFF.